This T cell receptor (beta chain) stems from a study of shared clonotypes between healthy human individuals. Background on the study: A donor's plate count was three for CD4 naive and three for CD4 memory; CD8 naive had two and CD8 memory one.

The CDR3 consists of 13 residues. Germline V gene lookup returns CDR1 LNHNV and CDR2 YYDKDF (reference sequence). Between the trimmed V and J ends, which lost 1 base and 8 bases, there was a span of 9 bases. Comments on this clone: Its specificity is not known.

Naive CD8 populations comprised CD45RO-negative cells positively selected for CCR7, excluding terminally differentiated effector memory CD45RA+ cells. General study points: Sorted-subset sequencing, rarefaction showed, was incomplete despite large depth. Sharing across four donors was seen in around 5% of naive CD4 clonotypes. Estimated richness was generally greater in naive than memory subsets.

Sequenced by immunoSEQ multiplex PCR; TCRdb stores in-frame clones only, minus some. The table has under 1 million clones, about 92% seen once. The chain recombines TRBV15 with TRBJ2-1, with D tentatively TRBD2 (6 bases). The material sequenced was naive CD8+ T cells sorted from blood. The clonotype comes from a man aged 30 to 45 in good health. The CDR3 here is CATSRGLVDEQFF. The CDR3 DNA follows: TGTGCCACCAGCAGAGGACTAGTAGATGAGCAGTTCTTC.